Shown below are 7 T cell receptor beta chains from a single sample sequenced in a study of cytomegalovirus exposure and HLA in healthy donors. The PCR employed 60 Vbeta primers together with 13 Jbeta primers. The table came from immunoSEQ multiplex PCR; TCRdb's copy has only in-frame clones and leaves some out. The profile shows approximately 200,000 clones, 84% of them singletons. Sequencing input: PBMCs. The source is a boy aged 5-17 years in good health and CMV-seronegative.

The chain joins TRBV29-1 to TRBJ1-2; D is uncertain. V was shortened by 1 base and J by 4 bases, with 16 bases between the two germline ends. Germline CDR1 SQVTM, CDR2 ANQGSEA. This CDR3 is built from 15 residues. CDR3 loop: CSVEVIRPPIYGYTF. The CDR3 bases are TGCAGCGTTGAAGTGATCAGGCCGCCTATCTATGGCTACACCTTC.

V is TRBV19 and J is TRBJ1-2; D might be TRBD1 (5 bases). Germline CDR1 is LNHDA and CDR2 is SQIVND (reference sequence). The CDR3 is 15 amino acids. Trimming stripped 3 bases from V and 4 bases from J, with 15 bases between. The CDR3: CASSIFPDNFYGYTF. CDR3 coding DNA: TGTGCCAGTAGTATCTTCCCGGACAACTTCTATGGCTACACCTTC.

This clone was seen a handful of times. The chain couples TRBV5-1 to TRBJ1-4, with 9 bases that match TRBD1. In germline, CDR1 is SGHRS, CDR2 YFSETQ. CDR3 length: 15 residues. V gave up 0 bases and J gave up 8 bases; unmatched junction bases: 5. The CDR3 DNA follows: TGCGCCAGCAGCTTGGCCGGGACAGGGAGAGAAAAACTGTTTTTT. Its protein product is CASSLAGTGREKLFF.

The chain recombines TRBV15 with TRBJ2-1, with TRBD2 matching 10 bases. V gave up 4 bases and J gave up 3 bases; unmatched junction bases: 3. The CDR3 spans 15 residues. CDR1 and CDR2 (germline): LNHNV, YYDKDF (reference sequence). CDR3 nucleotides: TGTGCCACCAGCATAGGACTAGCGGACTACAATGAGCAGTTCTTC. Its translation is CATSIGLADYNEQFF.

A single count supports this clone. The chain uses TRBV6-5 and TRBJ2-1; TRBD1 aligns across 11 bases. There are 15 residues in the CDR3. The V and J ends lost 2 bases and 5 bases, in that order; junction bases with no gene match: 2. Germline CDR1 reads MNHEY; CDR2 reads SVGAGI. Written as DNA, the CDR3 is TGTGCCAGCAGTTACGGACAGGGGGCTAACAATGAGCAGTTCTTC. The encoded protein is CASSYGQGANNEQFF.

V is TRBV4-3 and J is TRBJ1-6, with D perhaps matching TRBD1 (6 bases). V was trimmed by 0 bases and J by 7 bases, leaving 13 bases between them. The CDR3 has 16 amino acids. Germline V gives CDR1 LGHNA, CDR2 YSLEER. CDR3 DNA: TGCGCCAGCAGCCAAGATCCCCTGACAGGAAATTCACCCCTCCACTTT. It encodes CASSQDPLTGNSPLHF.

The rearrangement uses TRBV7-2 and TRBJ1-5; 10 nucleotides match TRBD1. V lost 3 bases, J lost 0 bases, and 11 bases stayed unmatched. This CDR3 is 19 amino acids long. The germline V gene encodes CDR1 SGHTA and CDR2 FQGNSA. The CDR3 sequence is CASSFLPGQGPYSNQPQHF. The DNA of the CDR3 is TGTGCCAGCAGCTTTTTGCCGGGACAGGGGCCTTATAGCAATCAGCCCCAGCATTTT.